Here is one T cell receptor (beta chain) with its context. Its target is unknown. The CDR3 consists of 12 residues. Deletions cut 3 bases from V and 7 bases from J, with 6 bases between. Combining a sample-barcoded 5' primer with a J-beta primer mix, a second PCR ran for 7 to 11 cycles. TCRdb re-analysed the 5' RACE reads in MiXCR, keeping a single row per CDR3 protein. This table holds 1.5 million to 2 million distinct CDR3 sequences, about 32% found once. The entry originates in a study of blood T cells in healthy people across ages. The study, taken as a whole, reports: While age rose, TCR beta diversity per million T cells dropped in a roughly linear way.

This TCR came from a woman in her 30s in good health. Source material: blood. This chain connects TRBV12-3 or TRBV12-4 to TRBJ1-4; unclear D gene. The CDR3, as DNA: TGTGCCAGCAGTTTCGGACCTGAAAAACTGTTTTTT. This sequence encodes CASSFGPEKLFF.